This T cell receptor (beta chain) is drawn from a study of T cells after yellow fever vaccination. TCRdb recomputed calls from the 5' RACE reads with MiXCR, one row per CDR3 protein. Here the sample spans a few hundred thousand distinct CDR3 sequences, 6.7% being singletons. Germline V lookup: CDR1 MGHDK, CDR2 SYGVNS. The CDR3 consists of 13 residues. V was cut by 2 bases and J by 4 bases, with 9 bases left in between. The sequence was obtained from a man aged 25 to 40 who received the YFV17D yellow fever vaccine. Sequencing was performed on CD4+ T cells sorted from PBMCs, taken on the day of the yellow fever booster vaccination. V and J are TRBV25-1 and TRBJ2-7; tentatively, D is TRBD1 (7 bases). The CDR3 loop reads CASSEQGGYEQYF. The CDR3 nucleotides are TGTGCCAGCAGTGAACAGGGGGGATACGAGCAGTACTTC.